This T cell receptor beta chain was observed in a study of glioma-infiltrating T cells. Findings and caveats of the study: Only very few CDR3 sequences appeared in both tissue and blood.

Using RNA template, CDR3s of TCR alpha and beta were amplified with iRepertoire arm-PCR. TCRdb recomputed calls from the multiplex PCR reads with MiXCR, one row per CDR3 protein. The sample holds tens of thousands of distinct CDR3 sequences, 20% to 25% seen once. Concerning this clonotype itself: Its antigen is undetermined.

V was pared by 3 bases and J by 2 bases, with 12 bases between. From germline, CDR1 is GTSNPN and CDR2 SVGIG (reference sequence). The CDR3 length is 14 residues. The sequencing input was glioma tissue, nonneoplastic brain tissue, or PBMCs (not recorded which). The chain couples TRBV30 to TRBJ2-3, with unresolved D. This TCR derives from a human donor with low-grade glioma or glioblastoma, undergoing nonglioma brain surgery, or in good health (not recorded which). This chain's CDR3 is CAWRTGSLTDTQYF. The CDR3 DNA sequence: TGTGCCTGGAGAACGGGTTCACTCACAGATACGCAGTATTTT.